These T cell receptor beta chains were read from a single sample in a study of blood T cell repertoires in COVID-19. The data were produced by immunoSEQ multiplex PCR, yet TCRdb's version contains in-frame clones alone and is incomplete. The sample includes 150,000 to 250,000 clones, about 90% of them seen just once. The specimen was PBMCs or T cells enriched from blood (not recorded which). Receptors originate from a woman aged 25-40 years who had recovered from COVID-19. Each CDR3 is given with its conserved first and last residue. D genes are given only for firm matches. The size of a clone is reported for some rows only, either as once, few or many, or as a class for expanded clones.

V	size	D	J	DNA	CDR3
TRBV4-1	.	.	TRBJ1-1	TGCGCCAGCAGCCCCTTCGATGGCCTGAACACTGAAGCTTTCTTT	CASSPFDGLNTEAFF
TRBV6-1	few	TRBD2	TRBJ2-2	TGTGCCAGCAGTGAAATCGGACTAGTTGACACCGGGGAGCTGTTTTTT	CASSEIGLVDTGELFF
TRBV11-3	few	.	TRBJ2-5	TGTGCCAGCAGCCCATTTAGAAGTAGGGCGGGTGAGACCCAGTACTTC	CASSPFRSRAGETQYF
TRBV2	.	.	TRBJ1-5	TGTGCCAGCAGTGGCGCCAGGGAAACTCAGCCCCAGCATTTT	CASSGARETQPQHF
TRBV11-2	.	.	TRBJ1-2	TGTGCCAGCAGCTCGGACTGGACTTATGGCTACACCTTC	CASSSDWTYGYTF
TRBV6-5	.	.	TRBJ1-2	TGTGCCAGCAGAGACAGGTCCCAGGATGGCTACACCTTC	CASRDRSQDGYTF
TRBV2	.	TRBD1	TRBJ1-3	TGTGCCAGCACCAATACAGGGGGCGGAAACACCATATATTTT	CASTNTGGGNTIYF
TRBV15	.	TRBD2	TRBJ2-3	TGTGCCACCAGCGATCTAGCGGGAGAGCAGTATTTT	CATSDLAGEQYF
TRBV27	.	TRBD1	TRBJ1-2	TGTGCCAGCAGCACGACAGGGGACTATGGCTACACCTTC	CASSTTGDYGYTF
TRBV19	few	TRBD1	TRBJ1-4	TGTGCCAGTAGTATATGGGGACAGGGAAGGGAAAAACTGTTTTTT	CASSIWGQGREKLFF
TRBV30	once	TRBD2	TRBJ2-2	TGTGCCTGGAGTCCTAGCGGGGTCCTGGGTTCCGGGGAGCTGTTTTTT	CAWSPSGVLGSGELFF
TRBV9	.	.	TRBJ2-7	TGTGCCAGCAGCGAATCGACAGGCTCCTACGAGCAGTACTTC	CASSESTGSYEQYF
TRBV19	few	.	TRBJ2-1	TGTGCCAGTACCGAAACCGCGACAGGAATAGTCAATGAGCAGTTCTTC	CASTETATGIVNEQFF
TRBV4-3	.	TRBD1	TRBJ1-1	TGCGCCAGCAGCCAAGATCCGACAGGGGGCACTGAAGCTTTCTTT	CASSQDPTGGTEAFF
TRBV18	once	.	TRBJ1-1	TGTGCCAGCGGATATACGGGGAACACTGAAGCTTTCTTT	CASGYTGNTEAFF
TRBV7-2	.	.	TRBJ1-2	TGTGCCAGCAGCTTAGACCCCCTATACGGCTACACCTTC	CASSLDPLYGYTF
TRBV9	.	.	TRBJ1-4	TGTGCCAGCAGCGTAGGTGGCATGGTGGCAACTAATGAAAAACTGTTTTTT	CASSVGGMVATNEKLFF
TRBV7-9	.	TRBD1	TRBJ2-7	TGTGCCAGCAGCTTATATTCGGACAGGGTGAGCTCCTACGAGCAGTACTTC	CASSLYSDRVSSYEQYF
TRBV27	.	.	TRBJ2-3	TGTGCCAGCAGTTTCTCTGGGGGGGCGGAGGATACGCAGTATTTT	CASSFSGGAEDTQYF
TRBV6-2/TRBV6-3	.	.	TRBJ2-5	TGTGCCAGCAGTCGACTGAATAGAGAAGAGACCCAGTACTTC	CASSRLNREETQYF
TRBV3-1/TRBV3-2	.	TRBD1	TRBJ1-6	TGTGCCAGCAGCCAAGGGGACAGGGGCCTTTTGAATTCACCCCTCCACTTT	CASSQGDRGLLNSPLHF
TRBV24-1	.	TRBD1	TRBJ1-4	TGTGCCACCAGTGATAACCGGGACAGGGGGCTTTCTAATGAAAAACTGTTTTTT	CATSDNRDRGLSNEKLFF
TRBV29-1	few	TRBD1	TRBJ2-3	TGCAGCGTTGATAAAGGACAGGGAGGAGATACGCAGTATTTT	CSVDKGQGGDTQYF
TRBV30	.	.	TRBJ1-1	TGTGCCTGGAAAGGCCCCGACAGCCCGAACACTGAAGCTTTCTTT	CAWKGPDSPNTEAFF
TRBV2	.	.	TRBJ1-4	TGTGCCAGCATTCGGGGAGCTAATGAAAAACTGTTTTTT	CASIRGANEKLFF
TRBV6-6	.	.	TRBJ1-2	TGTGCCAGCAGCCACGGGGGGAACTATGGCTACACCTTC	CASSHGGNYGYTF
TRBV14	.	.	TRBJ1-1	TGTGCCAGCAGCCTGACGGACATAACTGAAGCTTTCTTT	CASSLTDITEAFF
TRBV30	once	.	TRBJ2-1	TGTGCCTGGAGGGTGCCGGGGTTGAGTGAGCAGTTCTTC	CAWRVPGLSEQFF
TRBV9	.	.	TRBJ1-1	TGTGCCAGCAGCGCCCCAGAGGACACTGAAGCTTTCTTT	CASSAPEDTEAFF
TRBV4-2	few	TRBD1	TRBJ1-3	TGTGCCAGCAGCTCGACAGGGGGCTCTGGAAACACCATATATTTT	CASSSTGGSGNTIYF
TRBV6-4	.	TRBD1	TRBJ1-1	TGTGCCAGAACCCAGGGGGGCACTGAAGCTTTCTTT	CARTQGGTEAFF
TRBV5-5	.	.	TRBJ1-2	TGTGCCGGGGGCAAGGGGAGCCAAAACTATGGCTACACCTTC	CAGGKGSQNYGYTF
TRBV9	few	TRBD2	TRBJ2-1	TGTGCCAGCAGCGTAGCCCAGCACGGGACTAGCGGTAACAATGAGCAGTTCTTC	CASSVAQHGTSGNNEQFF
TRBV6-1	.	TRBD1	TRBJ1-2	TGTGCCAGCAGAGCCGGGACAGTGAACTATGGCTACACCTTC	CASRAGTVNYGYTF
TRBV5-1	.	.	TRBJ1-1	TGCGCCAGCAGCTTCGACAGCAACACTGAAGCTTTCTTT	CASSFDSNTEAFF
TRBV30	.	TRBD2	TRBJ2-3	TGTGCCTGGAGTTTAGCGGGGGCCACAGATACGCAGTATTTT	CAWSLAGATDTQYF
TRBV19	.	.	TRBJ1-2	TGTGCCAGTAGTCCACAGGGTGTAGGCTATGGCTACACCTTC	CASSPQGVGYGYTF
TRBV6-6	.	TRBD1	TRBJ1-2	TGTGCCAGCAGTTACGTTCCAGGACAGGGGGCGGAAGGCTACACCTTC	CASSYVPGQGAEGYTF
TRBV7-9	once	.	TRBJ1-2	TGTGCCAGCAGCTTGGTTGTAGCTAACTATGGCTACACCTTC	CASSLVVANYGYTF
TRBV30	.	.	TRBJ1-1	TGTGCCTGGAACCCGGACGGAACGGGGGCTGAAGCTTTCTTT	CAWNPDGTGAEAFF
TRBV7-9	.	.	TRBJ1-2	TGTGCCAGCAGCCGAGCCCCTAACTATGGCTACACCTTC	CASSRAPNYGYTF
TRBV4-1	.	.	TRBJ2-3	TGCGCCAGCAGCCAAGACAGGGTGACAGATACGCAGTATTTT	CASSQDRVTDTQYF
TRBV7-8	.	TRBD2	TRBJ2-1	TGTGCCAGCAGCTTATATCAGCGGGGGGTATCCTACAATGAGCAGTTCTTC	CASSLYQRGVSYNEQFF
TRBV19	.	.	TRBJ2-2	TGTGCCAGTAGTCCCGGTCCGTTGACCGGGGAGCTGTTTTTT	CASSPGPLTGELFF
TRBV11-3	.	TRBD2	TRBJ2-1	TGTGCCAGCAGGCAACCGGGACTAGCGACCAATGAGCAGTTCTTC	CASRQPGLATNEQFF
TRBV19	many	.	TRBJ2-7	TGTGCCAGTAGCATCGGGGGTGCCTACGAGCAGTACTTC	CASSIGGAYEQYF
TRBV7-2	once	TRBD2	TRBJ2-1	TGTGCCAGCAGCTTAAGCACTAGCGTCGCGGGAGAGCAGTTCTTC	CASSLSTSVAGEQFF
TRBV20-1	.	TRBD1	TRBJ2-7	TGCAGTGCTAGTGGGACAGGGAAAACCTACGAGCAGTACTTC	CSASGTGKTYEQYF
TRBV7-2	.	TRBD2	TRBJ2-3	TGTGCCAGCAGCTTAGGACTAGCGGGGGGGATGTCTAGCACAGATACGCAGTATTTT	CASSLGLAGGMSSTDTQYF
TRBV6-5	.	TRBD1	TRBJ1-2	TGTGCCAGCAGTTTCCAGGGGGCGAATCATGGCTACACCTTC	CASSFQGANHGYTF
TRBV7-9	.	.	TRBJ1-2	TGTGCCAGCAGCTCTATAATGCACAGGGTGGGGTATGGCTACACCTTC	CASSSIMHRVGYGYTF
TRBV9	.	.	TRBJ1-1	TGTGCCAGCAGCCTCCAACCGGGGGGGTACACTGAAGCTTTCTTT	CASSLQPGGYTEAFF
TRBV9	.	.	TRBJ1-1	TGTGCCAGCAGCCGCGGGGGCAGGGAGAACACTGAAGCTTTCTTT	CASSRGGRENTEAFF
TRBV7-8	.	TRBD2	TRBJ2-1	TGTGCCACCCTCCAAGCTGGGGGGACTAGATACAATGAGCAGTTCTTC	CATLQAGGTRYNEQFF
TRBV29-1	once	TRBD1	TRBJ1-1	TGCAGCGTTGAAGAAACGACAGGGAGTTCAGCTTTCTTT	CSVEETTGSSAFF
TRBV4-2	.	TRBD1	TRBJ2-7	TGTGCCAGCAGCCAAGGACAGGGGAGGTACTACGAGCAGTACTTC	CASSQGQGRYYEQYF